The source of this T cell receptor beta chain is a study of identifying expanded T cells in peripheral blood. Here immunoSEQ multiplex PCR was the method, and the copy in TCRdb shows in-frame clones only, minus some. The data hold 60,000 to 70,000 clones, with around 87% observed a single time. Study-wide results and caveats: Approximately two-week clone count variance significantly increased as total template count grew. Technical replicates showed about 1.2 changed clones; approximately 2 weeks 15 to 20; four weeks 19.

This CDR3 region has 16 residues. Per the germline V gene, CDR1 is KGHSH and CDR2 is LQKENI. V lost 0 bases and J lost 5; bases outside the gene matches: 6. No infections or other immune events were documented during collection. This clone was seen once. Its antigen remains unidentified. This chain links TRBV18 with TRBJ1-4, with 7 positions matching TRBD1. The specimen sequenced was blood. This TCR derives from a person between 18 and 70 years old in good health. CDR3 protein: CASSPPWDSGNEKLFF. CDR3 in DNA: TGTGCCAGCTCACCACCATGGGACAGCGGAAATGAAAAACTGTTTTTT.